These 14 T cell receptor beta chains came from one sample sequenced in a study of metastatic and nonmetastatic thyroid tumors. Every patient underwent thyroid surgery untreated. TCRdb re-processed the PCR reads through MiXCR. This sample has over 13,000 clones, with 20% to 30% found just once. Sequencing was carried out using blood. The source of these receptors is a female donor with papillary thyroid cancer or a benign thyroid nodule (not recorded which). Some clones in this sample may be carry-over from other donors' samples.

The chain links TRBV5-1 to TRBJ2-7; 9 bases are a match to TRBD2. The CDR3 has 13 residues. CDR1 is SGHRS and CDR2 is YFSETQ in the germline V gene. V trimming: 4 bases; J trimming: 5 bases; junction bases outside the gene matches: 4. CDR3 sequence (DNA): TGCGCCAGCAGCCTCGGGACTAGCAACGAGCAGTACTTC. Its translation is CASSLGTSNEQYF.

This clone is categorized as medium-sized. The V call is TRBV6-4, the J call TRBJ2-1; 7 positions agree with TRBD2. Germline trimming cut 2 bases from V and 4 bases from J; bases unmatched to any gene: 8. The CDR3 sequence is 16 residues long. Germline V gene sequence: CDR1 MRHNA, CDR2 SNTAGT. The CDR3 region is CASSDRSQRGYNEQFF. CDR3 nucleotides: TGTGCCAGCAGTGACCGAAGCCAGCGGGGATACAATGAGCAGTTCTTC.

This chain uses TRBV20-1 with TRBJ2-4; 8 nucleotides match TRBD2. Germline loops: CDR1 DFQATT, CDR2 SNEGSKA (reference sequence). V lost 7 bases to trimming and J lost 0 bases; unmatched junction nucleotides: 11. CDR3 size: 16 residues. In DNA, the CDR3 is TGCAGTGTTCCCAGCGGGAGCGGTCTAGCCAAAAACATTCAGTACTTC. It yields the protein CSVPSGSGLAKNIQYF.

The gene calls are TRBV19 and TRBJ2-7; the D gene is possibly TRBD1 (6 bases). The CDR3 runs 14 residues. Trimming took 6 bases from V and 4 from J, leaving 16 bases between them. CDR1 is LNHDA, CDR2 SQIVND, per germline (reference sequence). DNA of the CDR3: TGTGCCAGTAGACCTCGACAGGCGGCGTACGAGCAGTACTTC. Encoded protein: CASRPRQAAYEQYF.

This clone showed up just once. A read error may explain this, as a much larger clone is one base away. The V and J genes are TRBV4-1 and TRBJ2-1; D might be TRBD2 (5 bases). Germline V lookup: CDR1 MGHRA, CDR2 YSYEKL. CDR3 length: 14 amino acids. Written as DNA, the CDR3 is TGCGCCAGCAGCCAAGATGGCGGGTCCAATAAGCAGTTCTTC. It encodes CASSQDGGSNKQFF.

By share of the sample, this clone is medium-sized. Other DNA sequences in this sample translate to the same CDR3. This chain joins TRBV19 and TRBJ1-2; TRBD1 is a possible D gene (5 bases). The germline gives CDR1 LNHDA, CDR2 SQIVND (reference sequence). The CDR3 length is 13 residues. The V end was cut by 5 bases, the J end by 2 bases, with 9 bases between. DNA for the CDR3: TGTGCCAGTAGTGCGACAGTAAACTATGGCTACACCTTC. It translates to CASSATVNYGYTF.

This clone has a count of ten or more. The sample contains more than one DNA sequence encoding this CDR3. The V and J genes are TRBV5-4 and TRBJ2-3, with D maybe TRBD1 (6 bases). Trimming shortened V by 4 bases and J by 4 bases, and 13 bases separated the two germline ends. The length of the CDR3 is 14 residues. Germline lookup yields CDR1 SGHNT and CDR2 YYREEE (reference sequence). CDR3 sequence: CASSTQGIPDTQYF. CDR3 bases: TGTGCCAGCAGCACACAGGGCATCCCAGATACGCAGTATTTT.

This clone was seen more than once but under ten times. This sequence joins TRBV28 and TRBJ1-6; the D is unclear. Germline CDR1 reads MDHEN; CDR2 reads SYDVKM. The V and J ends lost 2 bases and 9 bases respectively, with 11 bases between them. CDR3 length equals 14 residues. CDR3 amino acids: CASSLRVESSPLHF. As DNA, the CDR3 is TGTGCCAGCAGTTTAAGGGTCGAGAGTTCACCCCTCCACTTT.

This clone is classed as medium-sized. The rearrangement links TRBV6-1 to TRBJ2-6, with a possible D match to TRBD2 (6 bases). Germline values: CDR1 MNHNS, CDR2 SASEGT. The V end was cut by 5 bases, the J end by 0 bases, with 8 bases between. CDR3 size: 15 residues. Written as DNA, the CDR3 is TGTGCCAGCAGTACCGGGGGCTCTGGGGCCAACGTCCTGACTTTC. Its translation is CASSTGGSGANVLTF.

The CDR3: CASSIVAVSNQPQHF. CDR3 coding DNA: TGTGCCAGTAGTATCGTCGCTGTGAGCAATCAGCCCCAGCATTTT. The chain employs TRBV19 and TRBJ1-5, with D unclear. Trimming shortened V by 3 bases and J by 1 base, and 10 bases separated the two germline ends. This CDR3 region has 15 residues. In germline, CDR1 is LNHDA, CDR2 SQIVND (reference sequence).

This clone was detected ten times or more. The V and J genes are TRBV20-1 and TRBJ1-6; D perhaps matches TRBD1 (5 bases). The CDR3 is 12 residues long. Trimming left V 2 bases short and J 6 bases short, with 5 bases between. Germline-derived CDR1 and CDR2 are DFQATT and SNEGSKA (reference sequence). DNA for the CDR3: TGCAGTGCTAGACAGGGTAATTCACCCCTCCACTTT. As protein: CSARQGNSPLHF.

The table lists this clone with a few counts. CDR3 loop: CASSPLKYNEQFF. In DNA form, the CDR3 reads TGTGCCAGCAGTCCACTAAAATACAATGAGCAGTTCTTC. V gene TRBV12-3 or TRBV12-4 combines with J gene TRBJ2-1, with D unresolved. Trimming shortened V by 5 bases and J by 4 bases, and 9 bases separated the two germline ends. This CDR3 contains 13 residues.

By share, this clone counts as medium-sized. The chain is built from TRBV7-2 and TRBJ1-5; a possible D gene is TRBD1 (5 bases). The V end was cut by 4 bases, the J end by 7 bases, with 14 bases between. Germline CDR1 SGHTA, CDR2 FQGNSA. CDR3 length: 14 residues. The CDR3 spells CASSSTQGKQPQHF. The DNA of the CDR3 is TGTGCCAGCAGCTCTACTCAGGGAAAGCAGCCCCAGCATTTT.

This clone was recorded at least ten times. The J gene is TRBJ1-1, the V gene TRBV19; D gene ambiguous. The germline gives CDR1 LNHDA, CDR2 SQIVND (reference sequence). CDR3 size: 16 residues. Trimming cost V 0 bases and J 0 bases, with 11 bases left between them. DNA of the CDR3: TGTGCCAGTAGTATAGATCCTGGTCGGATGAACACTGAAGCTTTCTTT. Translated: CASSIDPGRMNTEAFF. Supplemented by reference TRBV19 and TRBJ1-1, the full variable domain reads DGGITQSPKYLFRKEGQNVTLSCEQNLNHDAMYWYRQDPGQGLRLIYYSQIVNDFQKGDIAEGYSVSREKKESFPLTVTSAQKNPTAFYLCASSIDPGRMNTEAFFGQGTRLTVV.